This is a list of T cell receptor beta chains from one sample in a study of STAT5B mutations in CD4+ large granular lymphocyte leukemia. The data were produced by immunoSEQ multiplex PCR, yet TCRdb's version contains in-frame clones alone and is incomplete. The sample holds tens of thousands of clones, 65% to 75% seen once. Sequenced material: CD4+ T cells from blood buffy coats. Source of these receptors: a human donor in good health. The CDR3 runs from the conserved cysteine through the conserved F or W. The D gene is left open where the match is weak. Rows may omit the clone size; those that give it use once, few, many or a size class.

cdr3_aa cdr3_nt cdr3_length v_call d_call clone_size j_call
CASSLTSSRPGGYGYTF TGTGCCAGCAGCTTAACATCTTCCCGCCCAGGGGGCTATGGCTACACCTTC 17 TRBV7-2 TRBD1 - TRBJ1-2
CASSGWDGNEQFF TGTGCCAGCAGTGGTTGGGACGGCAATGAGCAGTTCTTC 13 TRBV25-1 - - TRBJ2-1
CASGPRASNQPQHF TGTGCTAGTGGCCCACGAGCTAGCAATCAGCCCCAGCATTTT 14 TRBV12-5 - few TRBJ1-5
CASSLSGLAGFEQFF TGCGCCAGCAGCCTGTCGGGACTAGCGGGATTTGAGCAGTTCTTC 15 TRBV5-1 TRBD2 - TRBJ2-1
CASSLRGRGTGELFF TGTGCCAGCAGCCTTCGGGGCCGGGGCACCGGGGAGCTGTTTTTT 15 TRBV7-2 - - TRBJ2-2
CASSPDRGPSEAFF TGTGCCAGCAGCCCAGACAGGGGGCCGAGTGAAGCTTTCTTT 14 TRBV11-2 TRBD1 - TRBJ1-1
CATHRDGSYEQYF TGTGCCACCCATAGGGACGGGAGCTACGAGCAGTACTTC 13 TRBV27 - - TRBJ2-7
CASSPGGTGNQPQHF TGTGCCAGCAGCCCGGGAGGGACGGGCAATCAGCCCCAGCATTTT 15 TRBV11-2 - few TRBJ1-5
CASSPEGASNQPQHF TGTGCCAGCTCACCAGAGGGGGCGAGCAATCAGCCCCAGCATTTT 15 TRBV18 TRBD1 - TRBJ1-5
CASSLVDPRTGRDGYTF TGCGCCAGCAGTTTGGTCGATCCTCGGACGGGACGGGATGGCTACACCTTC 17 TRBV23-1 - - TRBJ1-2
CASSLAGGDTQYF TGTGCCAGCAGCTTGGCAGGGGGAGATACGCAGTATTTT 13 TRBV5-6 TRBD1 - TRBJ2-3
CASSIGFLSGELFF TGTGCCAGTAGTATCGGATTCCTTTCCGGGGAGCTGTTTTTT 14 TRBV19 - - TRBJ2-2
CASSVGGPYEQYF TGTGCCAGCAGTGTGGGGGGTCCCTACGAGCAGTACTTC 13 TRBV25-1 - - TRBJ2-7
CASRPSGGVFHEQYF TGTGCCAGCAGACCCTCGGGAGGGGTCTTCCACGAGCAGTACTTC 15 TRBV6-5 TRBD2 - TRBJ2-7
CASSASSGAYNEQFF TGCGCCAGCAGTGCTTCTAGCGGAGCCTACAATGAGCAGTTCTTC 15 TRBV10-2 TRBD2 - TRBJ2-1
CASSYPPAYEQYF TGTGCCAGCAGTTACCCACCAGCCTACGAGCAGTACTTC 13 TRBV6-5 - once TRBJ2-7
CAWSGSEGQNLEKLFF TGTGCCTGGAGTGGATCAGAGGGACAGAACCTTGAAAAACTGTTTTTT 16 TRBV30 TRBD1 - TRBJ1-4
CASSYLKGDTEAFF TGTGCCAGCAGTTACCTAAAGGGGGACACCGAAGCTTTCTTT 14 TRBV28 - - TRBJ1-1
CASTPDRANTGELFF TGTGCCAGCACCCCGGACAGGGCGAACACCGGGGAGCTGTTTTTT 15 TRBV11-2 TRBD1 - TRBJ2-2
CASSLSTRRSAETQYF TGTGCCAGCAGCTTGTCTACGCGGCGGTCCGCCGAGACCCAGTACTTC 16 TRBV13 - - TRBJ2-5
CASSPTPWGRSDTEAFF TGTGCCAGCTCACCCACCCCTTGGGGGAGGTCGGACACTGAAGCTTTCTTT 17 TRBV18 - - TRBJ1-1
CASSLSGLAGNTGELFF TGTGCCAGCAGCTTATCGGGACTAGCGGGGAACACCGGGGAGCTGTTTTTT 17 TRBV7-2 TRBD2 once TRBJ2-2